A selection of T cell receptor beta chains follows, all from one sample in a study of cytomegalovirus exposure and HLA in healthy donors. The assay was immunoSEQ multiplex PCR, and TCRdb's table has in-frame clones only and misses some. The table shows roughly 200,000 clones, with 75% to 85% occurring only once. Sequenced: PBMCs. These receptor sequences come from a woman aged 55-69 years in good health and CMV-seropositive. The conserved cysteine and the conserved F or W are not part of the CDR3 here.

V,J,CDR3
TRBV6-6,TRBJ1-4,ASSDETGDGKLF
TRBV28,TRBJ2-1,ASSSGQGSYNEQF
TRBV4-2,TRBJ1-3,ASSQDWGGAGNTIY
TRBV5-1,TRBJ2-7,ASSLGDRGYEQY
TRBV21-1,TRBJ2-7,ASGRTALPYEQY
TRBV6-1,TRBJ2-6,ASREGAAGANGLT
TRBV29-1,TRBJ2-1,SVDEPGLSSYNEQF
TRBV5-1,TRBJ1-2,ASGDFNYGYT
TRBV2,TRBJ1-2,ASMEGAQGYT
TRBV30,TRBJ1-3,AWRTGNTIY
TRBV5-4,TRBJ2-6,ASSKFRGTGANVLT
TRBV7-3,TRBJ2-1,ASSPPGLPYNEQF
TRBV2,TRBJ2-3,ASNPGLGSTDTQY
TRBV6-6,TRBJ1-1,ASSWANTEAF
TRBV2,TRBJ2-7,ASNPLRDRESYEQY
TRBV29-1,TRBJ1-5,SVGTQGVGSNQPQH
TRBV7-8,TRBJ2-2,ASSLALGGVMTGELF
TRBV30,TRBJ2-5,AWSRGAETQY
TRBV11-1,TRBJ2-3,ASSHERGGVTDTQY
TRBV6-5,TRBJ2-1,ASSYRGESYNEQF
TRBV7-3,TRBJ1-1,ASSRDRNTEAF
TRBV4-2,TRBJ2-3,ASSQENGGGDTQY
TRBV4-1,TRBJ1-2,ASSQEGPRGRVGGYT
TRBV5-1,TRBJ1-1,ASSLGHGTDEAF
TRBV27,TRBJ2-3,ASVRGQGTDTQY
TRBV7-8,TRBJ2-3,ASSVGTDLSTDTQY
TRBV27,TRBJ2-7,ASSLTSGGASEQY
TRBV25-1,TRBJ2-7,ASSEWGVYEQY
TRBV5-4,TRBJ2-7,ASSSTSGRLGEQY
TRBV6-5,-,ASSYSYSYEQY
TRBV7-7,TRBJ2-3,ASSLGTSRADTQY
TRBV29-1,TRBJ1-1,SVDRGMDTEAF
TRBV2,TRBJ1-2,ASVKITTGAT
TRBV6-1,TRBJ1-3,AISDPWGGARGNTIY
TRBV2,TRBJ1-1,ASARGPLNTEAF
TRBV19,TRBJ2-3,ASSRDKPRTDTQY
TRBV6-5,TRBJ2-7,ASSSLASRPNEQY
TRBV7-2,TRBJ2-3,ASSFGDWSTDTQY
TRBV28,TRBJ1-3,ASSPQGSGNTIY
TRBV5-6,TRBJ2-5,ASKSGGAGETQY
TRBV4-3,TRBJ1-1,ASSQAQGARVEAF
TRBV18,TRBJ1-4,ASSPRGATNEKLF
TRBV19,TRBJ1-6,ASSILTGGDSPLH
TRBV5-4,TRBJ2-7,ASSPGLEIYEQY
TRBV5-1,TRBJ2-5,ASSYSGVQETQY
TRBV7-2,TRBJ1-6,ASSLGPGDNSPLH
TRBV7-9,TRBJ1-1,ASSSPVNTEAF
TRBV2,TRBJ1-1,ASSLDSEAF
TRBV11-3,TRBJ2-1,ASSFTLRNSSYNEQF
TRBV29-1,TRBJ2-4,SVVGGRAPLAKNIQY
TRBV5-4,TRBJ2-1,ASSLSLAGQKAEQF
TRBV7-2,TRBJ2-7,ASSLQTGAYEQY
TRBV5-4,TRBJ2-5,ASSFGQGEETQY
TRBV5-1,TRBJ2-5,ASSFGPGGGGETQY
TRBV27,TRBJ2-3,ASSLSRDSTDTQY